This T cell receptor (beta chain) was obtained from a study of CD8 T cells in Susac syndrome. cDNA came from about 0.5 to 1 ug RNA primed by random hexamers. The CDR3 of TCR beta was amplified by immunoSEQ multiplex PCR across 54 Vbeta and 13 Jbeta. In TCRdb, the immunoSEQ multiplex PCR reads were re-called with MiXCR into one record per CDR3 protein. The sample includes about 200,000 distinct CDR3 sequences, 90% to 95% seen only once; the top ten take roughly 0.1%. Trimming left V 3 bases short and J 7 bases short, with 13 bases between. The V gene's germline CDR1 is SGHDN and CDR2 FVKESK. The CDR3 has 14 residues.

The chain is built from TRBV14 and TRBJ2-1, with D hard to call. The receptor comes from a human donor in good health. Sequencing input: CD4+ T cells from PBMCs. The CDR3 sequence: CASSQDQTRNEQFF. The CDR3 region has the DNA TGTGCCAGCAGCCAGGACCAAACTCGGAATGAGCAGTTCTTC.